This T cell receptor beta chain was profiled in a study of T cells in Graves' hyperthyroidism and ophthalmopathy. Study-level background: Upon initial diagnosis and before any treatment, peripheral blood was collected.

It was uncontrolled infection, other autoimmune disease, pregnancy or lactation that excluded patients. Cells are PBMCs isolated from about 10 ml of fresh blood. This clonotype was seen ten or more times. The J segment lost 5 bases and the V segment lost 1 base, leaving 3 bases of the junction unmatched. The CDR3 consists of 15 residues. Germline V gene lookup returns CDR1 SNHLY and CDR2 FYNNEI. RNA transcripts yielded amplified TCR beta CDR3 regions. Researchers ran a first-round RT-PCR on the TCR CDR3 using the HTBI primer set. Via MiXCR, TCRdb re-called the multiplex PCR reads, giving one row per CDR3 protein. Among hundreds of thousands of distinct CDR3 sequences listed, around 15% were seen once.

The source is a woman aged 35 to 49 with Graves' ophthalmopathy. The chain is built from TRBV2 and TRBJ1-5, with 9 bases identical to TRBD1. What was sequenced was blood. Written as DNA, the CDR3 is TGTGCCAGCAGTGAAGGGGGGACAGGGTATCAGCCCCAGCATTTT. This translates into CASSEGGTGYQPQHF.